Shown below are 18 T cell receptor beta chains from a single sample sequenced in a study of PD-L1 blockade in urothelial cancer. Profiled with immunoSEQ multiplex PCR; TCRdb holds only in-frame clones, not every one. The sample has about 45,000 clones; 88% are singletons. Time point described: pretreatment peripheral blood. This specimen was PBMCs, taken around atezolizumab (anti-PD-L1) treatment. The receptors were sampled from a donor over 35 with urothelial cancer.

The chain employs TRBV19 and TRBJ1-2; D remains unclear. Germline V gene data show CDR1 as LNHDA and CDR2 as SQIVND (reference sequence). Trimming left V 5 bases short and J 6 bases short, with 19 bases between. CDR3 size: 15 residues. CDR3 region: CASSPGPRRVNGYTF. CDR3 DNA sequence: TGTGCCAGTAGTCCCGGGCCCCGGAGGGTAAATGGCTACACCTTC. Drawing the rest from reference TRBV19 and TRBJ1-2, the complete variable domain is DGGITQSPKYLFRKEGQNVTLSCEQNLNHDAMYWYRQDPGQGLRLIYYSQIVNDFQKGDIAEGYSVSREKKESFPLTVTSAQKNPTAFYLCASSPGPRRVNGYTFGSGTRLTVV.

V and J are TRBV12-5 and TRBJ1-2, with D possibly TRBD1 on 6 matching bases. Deletions cut 2 bases from V and 0 bases from J, with 13 bases between. This CDR3 is built from 16 residues. Germline V CDR1 and CDR2: LGHNT, FRNRAP. The CDR3 spells CASGLPPRGPNYGYTF. The DNA for the CDR3 is TGTGCTAGTGGTTTGCCACCCAGGGGACCTAACTATGGCTACACCTTC.

The chain combines TRBV7-2 with TRBJ2-3; a weak D match, TRBD2 (6 bases). Germline assignment: CDR1 SGHTA and CDR2 FQGNSA. The CDR3 has 13 amino acids. V was trimmed by 8 bases and J by 4 bases, leaving 13 bases between them. CDR3 sequence reads: CASAVGGSDTQYF. The CDR3 DNA reads TGTGCCAGCGCCGTCGGAGGGTCAGATACGCAGTATTTT.

The V and J genes are TRBV27 and TRBJ2-5, with a possible D match to TRBD1 (5 bases). V gave up 5 bases and J gave up 1 base, with 11 bases separating them. The germline CDR1 and CDR2 sequences are MNHEY and SMNVEV (reference sequence). The CDR3 has 14 residues. CDR3 nucleotide sequence: TGTGCCAGCAGTAGAACAGGTTTCCAAGAGACCCAGTACTTC. Translation: CASSRTGFQETQYF.

This rearrangement joins TRBV7-9 to TRBJ2-7, with TRBD2 matching over 8 bases. V shed 5 bases and J 11 bases; nucleotides not matched to a gene: 17. Germline CDR1 and CDR2: SEHNR and FQNEAQ (reference sequence). There are 15 residues in the CDR3. The CDR3 nucleotides are TGTGCCAGCAGCCCAGCCGGGAGCGGGAGCGTGAAGGAGTACTTC. Translation gives CASSPAGSGSVKEYF.

The genes are TRBV7-3 and TRBJ1-1; 7 positions match TRBD1. This CDR3 has 18 amino acids. Trimming took 1 base from V and 0 from J; bases not matched to a gene: 11. Germline CDR1 SGHTA, CDR2 FQGTGA. Here the CDR3 reads CASSLNPPSGTVNTEAFF. Written as DNA, the CDR3 is TGTGCCAGCAGCTTAAACCCCCCCTCCGGGACAGTGAACACTGAAGCTTTCTTT.

J is TRBJ1-3 and V is TRBV7-2; D uncertain. Trimming cost V 5 bases and J 9 bases, with 14 bases left between them. Germline V gene sequence: CDR1 SGHTA, CDR2 FQGNSA. This CDR3 is built from 13 residues. The CDR3 is CASSREGGGTIYF. As DNA, the CDR3 is TGTGCCAGCAGCCGAGAAGGAGGTGGCACCATATATTTT.

This chain links TRBV6-1 with TRBJ1-1; a possible D gene is TRBD1 (5 bases). Trimming left V 1 base short and J 4 bases short, with 13 bases between. Germline CDR1 MNHNS, CDR2 SASEGT. The CDR3 is made up of 15 amino acids. The CDR3, as DNA: TGTGCCAGCAGTGAAGGCGGGAGGGGAGGCACTGAAGCTTTCTTT. Translated: CASSEGGRGGTEAFF.

The J gene is TRBJ2-1, the V gene TRBV5-4, with D unresolved. Germline CDR1 and CDR2: SGHNT and YYREEE (reference sequence). The V end lost 0 bases, the J end lost 10 bases, and 11 bases lay between the germline ends. The CDR3 spans 13 residues. The CDR3 loop reads CASSLDFSPEQFF. In DNA, the CDR3 is TGTGCCAGCAGCTTGGACTTCTCTCCGGAGCAGTTCTTC.

The chain uses TRBV6-5 and TRBJ2-3, with TRBD2 matching over 10 bases. Looked up from germline, CDR1 is MNHEY and CDR2 is SVGAGI. V was pared by 8 bases and J by 1 base, with 6 bases of the junction left unmatched. The CDR3 is 15 amino acids. The CDR3: CASRPGTSGTDTQYF. The CDR3 DNA reads as TGTGCCAGCCGTCCCGGGACTAGCGGCACAGATACGCAGTATTTT.

The chain has TRBV7-3 and TRBJ2-7; D gene uncertain. There are 13 residues in the CDR3. From germline, CDR1 is SGHTA and CDR2 FQGTGA. V was pared by 5 bases and J by 2 bases, with 10 bases between. CDR3 nucleotides: TGTGCCAGCAGCCCATCTGGCCCCTACGAGCAGTACTTC. Its translation: CASSPSGPYEQYF.

The V and J genes are TRBV27 and TRBJ1-5; 8 bases agree with TRBD1. This CDR3 comprises 15 residues. Trimming cost V 6 bases and J 2 bases; bases outside gene matches: 6. Looked up from germline, CDR1 is MNHEY and CDR2 is SMNVEV (reference sequence). The CDR3, as DNA: TGTGCCAGCAGAGGACAGGGTTTCGGCAATCAGCCCCAGCATTTT. Protein product: CASRGQGFGNQPQHF.

The J gene is TRBJ2-5, the V gene TRBV15; weak D call: TRBD1 (5 bases). From germline, CDR1 is LNHNV and CDR2 YYDKDF (reference sequence). Trimming left V 3 bases short and J 2 bases short, with 16 bases between. CDR3 size: 16 residues. CDR3 nucleotides: TGTGCCACCAGCAGGTGGGGCACAGCTATTCAAGAGACCCAGTACTTC. Protein: CATSRWGTAIQETQYF.

The chain has TRBV5-1 and TRBJ1-3, with D perhaps TRBD1 (5 bases). Per the germline V gene, CDR1 is SGHRS and CDR2 is YFSETQ. The germline V and J ends were trimmed by 6 bases and 0 bases, with 16 bases remaining between them. The CDR3 has 16 amino acids. The CDR3 DNA follows: TGCGCCAGCACCTTAGGGGTCTCTGGCTCTGGAAACACCATATATTTT. This gives the protein CASTLGVSGSGNTIYF.

The rearrangement joins TRBV11-3 to TRBJ2-2; TRBD2 agrees at 9 bases. CDR1 SGHNT and CDR2 YENEEA come from the germline V gene. There are 14 residues in the CDR3. V shed 6 bases, J shed 6 bases, and the junction held 5 bases outside the gene matches. The CDR3 loop is CASSQSGRPGELFF. CDR3 nucleotides: TGTGCCAGCAGTCAGAGCGGGAGGCCCGGGGAGCTGTTTTTT.

This chain links TRBV5-1 with TRBJ2-5; unclear D gene. The V end lost 2 bases, the J end lost 5 bases, and 7 bases lay between the germline ends. Germline lookup yields CDR1 SGHRS and CDR2 YFSETQ. The CDR3 runs 12 residues. The CDR3 region has the DNA TGCGCCAGCAGCTTATTCGGGGAGACCCAGTACTTC. It encodes CASSLFGETQYF.

The chain uses TRBV5-1 and TRBJ2-4; possibly TRBD1 for D (6 bases). This CDR3 comprises 13 residues. CDR1 SGHRS and CDR2 YFSETQ come from the germline V gene. V was shortened by 5 bases and J by 4 bases, with 10 bases between the two germline ends. The CDR3 region has the DNA TGCGCCAGCAGGGCAGGGGAAAAAAACATTCAGTACTTC. Its protein is CASRAGEKNIQYF.

V usage is TRBV7-2 and J usage is TRBJ1-1; 9 bases match TRBD1. Unmatched junction bases numbered 12, after V lost 4 bases and J lost 9 bases. Per germline, CDR1 SGHTA and CDR2 FQGNSA. This CDR3 is built from 15 residues. The CDR3 nucleotides read TGTGCCAGCAGCTCACAATCCGGCGGGACAGGGCAAGCTTTCTTT. Residues: CASSSQSGGTGQAFF.